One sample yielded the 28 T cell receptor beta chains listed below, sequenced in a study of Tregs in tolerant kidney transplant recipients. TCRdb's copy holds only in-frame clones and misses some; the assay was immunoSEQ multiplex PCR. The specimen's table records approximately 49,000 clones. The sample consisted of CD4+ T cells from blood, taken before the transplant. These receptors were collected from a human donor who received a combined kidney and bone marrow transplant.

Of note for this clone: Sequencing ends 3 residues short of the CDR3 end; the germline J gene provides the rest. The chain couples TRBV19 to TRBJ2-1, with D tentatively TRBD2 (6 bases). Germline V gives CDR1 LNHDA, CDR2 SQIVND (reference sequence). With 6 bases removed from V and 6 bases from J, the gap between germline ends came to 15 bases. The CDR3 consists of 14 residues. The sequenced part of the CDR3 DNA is TGTGCCAGTAGCACCCCGGAGGGTAGCAATGAG. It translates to CASSTPEGSNE. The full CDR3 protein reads CASSTPEGSNEQFF.

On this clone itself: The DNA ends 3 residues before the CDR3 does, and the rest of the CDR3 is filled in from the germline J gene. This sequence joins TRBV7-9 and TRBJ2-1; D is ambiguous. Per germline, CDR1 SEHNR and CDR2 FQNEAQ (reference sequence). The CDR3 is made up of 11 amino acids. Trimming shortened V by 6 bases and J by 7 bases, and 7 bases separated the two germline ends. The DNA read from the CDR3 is TGTGCCAGCAGTCCAGAGAATGAG. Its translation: CASSPENE. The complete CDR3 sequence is CASSPENEQFF.

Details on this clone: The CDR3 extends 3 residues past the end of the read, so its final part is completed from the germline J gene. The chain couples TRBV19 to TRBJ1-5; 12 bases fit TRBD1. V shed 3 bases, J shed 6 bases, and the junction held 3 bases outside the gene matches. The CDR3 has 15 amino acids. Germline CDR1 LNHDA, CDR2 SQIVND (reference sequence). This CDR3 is CASSIGTGGTQPQHF. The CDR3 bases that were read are TGTGCCAGTAGTATTGGGACAGGGGGCACTCAGCCC.

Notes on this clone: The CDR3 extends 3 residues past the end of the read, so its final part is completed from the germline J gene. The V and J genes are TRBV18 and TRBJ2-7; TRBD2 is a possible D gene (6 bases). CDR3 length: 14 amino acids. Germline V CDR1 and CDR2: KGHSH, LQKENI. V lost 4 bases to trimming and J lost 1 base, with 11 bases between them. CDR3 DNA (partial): TGTGCCAGCTCACAAACTAGCATTTCCTACGAG. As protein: CASSQTSISYE. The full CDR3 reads CASSQTSISYEQYF.

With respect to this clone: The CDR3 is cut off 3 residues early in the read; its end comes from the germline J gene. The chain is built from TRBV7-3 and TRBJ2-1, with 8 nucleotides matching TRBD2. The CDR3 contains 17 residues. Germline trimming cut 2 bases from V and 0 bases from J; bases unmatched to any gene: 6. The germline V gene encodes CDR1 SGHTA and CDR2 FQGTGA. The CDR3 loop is CASSLDSGTSSYNEQFF. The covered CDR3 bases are TGTGCCAGCAGCTTAGATAGCGGGACGAGCTCCTACAATGAG.

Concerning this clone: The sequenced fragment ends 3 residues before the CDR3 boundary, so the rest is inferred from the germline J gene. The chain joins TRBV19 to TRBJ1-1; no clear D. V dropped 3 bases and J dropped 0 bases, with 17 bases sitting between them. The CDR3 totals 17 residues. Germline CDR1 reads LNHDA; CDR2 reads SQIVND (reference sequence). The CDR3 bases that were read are TGTGCCAGTAGTATCGATAGCCTCAATTTCATGAACACTGAA. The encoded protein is CASSIDSLNFMNTE. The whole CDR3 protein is CASSIDSLNFMNTEAFF.

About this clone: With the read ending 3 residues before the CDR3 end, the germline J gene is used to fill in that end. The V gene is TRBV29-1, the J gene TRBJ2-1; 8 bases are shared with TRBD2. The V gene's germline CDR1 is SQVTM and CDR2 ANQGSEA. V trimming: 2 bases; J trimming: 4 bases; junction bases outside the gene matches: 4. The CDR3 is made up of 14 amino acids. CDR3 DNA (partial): TGCAGCGTTGAATCCAGCGGGAGTTACAATGAG. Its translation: CSVESSGSYNE. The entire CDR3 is CSVESSGSYNEQFF.

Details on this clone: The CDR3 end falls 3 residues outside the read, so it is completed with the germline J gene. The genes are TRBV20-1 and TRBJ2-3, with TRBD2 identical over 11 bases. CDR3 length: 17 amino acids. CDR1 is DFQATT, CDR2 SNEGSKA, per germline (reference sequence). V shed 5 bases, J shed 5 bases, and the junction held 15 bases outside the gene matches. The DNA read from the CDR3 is TGCAGTGCTCAGGGGCTAGCGGGAGGCTTGATGGAAGATACG. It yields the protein CSAQGLAGGLMEDT. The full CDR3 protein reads CSAQGLAGGLMEDTQYF.

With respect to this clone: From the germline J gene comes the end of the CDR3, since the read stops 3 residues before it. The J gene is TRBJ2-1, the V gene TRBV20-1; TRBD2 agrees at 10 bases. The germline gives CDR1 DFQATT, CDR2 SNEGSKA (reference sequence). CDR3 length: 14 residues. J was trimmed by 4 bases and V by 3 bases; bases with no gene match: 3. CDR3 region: CSASTSGIYNEQFF. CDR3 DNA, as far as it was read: TGCAGTGCTAGCACTAGCGGGATATACAATGAG.

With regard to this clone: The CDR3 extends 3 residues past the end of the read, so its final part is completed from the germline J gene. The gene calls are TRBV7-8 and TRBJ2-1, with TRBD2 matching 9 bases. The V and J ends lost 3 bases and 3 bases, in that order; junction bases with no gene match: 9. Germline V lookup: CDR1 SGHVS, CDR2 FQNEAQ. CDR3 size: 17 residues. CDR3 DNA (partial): TGTGCCAGCAGCTTCCTGACTAGCGGCCAAAACTACAATGAG. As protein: CASSFLTSGQNYNE. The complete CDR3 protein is CASSFLTSGQNYNEQFF. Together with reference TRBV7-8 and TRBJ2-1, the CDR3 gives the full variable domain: GAGVSQSPRYKVAKRGQDVALRCDPISGHVSLFWYQQALGQGPEFLTYFQNEAQLDKSGLPSDRFFAERPEGSVSTLKIQRTQQEDSAVYLCASSFLTSGQNYNEQFFGPGTRLTVL.

CDR3 in amino acids: CASSDGDRGTQYF. The part of the CDR3 DNA that was read is TGTGCCAGCAGCGATGGCGACCGGGGTACG. The chain couples TRBV7-3 to TRBJ2-3, with a weak D call TRBD2 (5 bases). The CDR3 end is not reached by the read, which stops 3 residues before it; the germline J gene fills it in. Germline loops: CDR1 SGHTA, CDR2 FQGTGA. The V gene lost 5 bases and the J gene lost 8 bases, with 14 bases spanning the gap. The CDR3 totals 13 residues.

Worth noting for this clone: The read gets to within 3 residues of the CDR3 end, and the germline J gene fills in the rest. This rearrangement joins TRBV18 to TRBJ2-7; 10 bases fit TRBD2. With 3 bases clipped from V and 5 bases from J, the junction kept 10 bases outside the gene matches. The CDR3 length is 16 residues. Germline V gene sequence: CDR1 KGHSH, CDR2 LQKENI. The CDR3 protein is CASSPLLAGVSNEQYF. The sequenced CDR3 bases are TGTGCCAGCTCACCTTTGCTAGCGGGAGTATCAAACGAG.

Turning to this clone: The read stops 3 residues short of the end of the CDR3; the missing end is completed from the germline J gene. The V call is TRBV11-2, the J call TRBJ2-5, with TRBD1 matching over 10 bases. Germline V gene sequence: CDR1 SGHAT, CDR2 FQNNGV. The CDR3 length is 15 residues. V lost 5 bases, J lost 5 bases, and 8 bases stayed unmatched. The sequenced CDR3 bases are TGTGCCAGCAGCATGCGACAGGGGGCGGATGAGACC. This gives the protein CASSMRQGADET. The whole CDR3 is CASSMRQGADETQYF.

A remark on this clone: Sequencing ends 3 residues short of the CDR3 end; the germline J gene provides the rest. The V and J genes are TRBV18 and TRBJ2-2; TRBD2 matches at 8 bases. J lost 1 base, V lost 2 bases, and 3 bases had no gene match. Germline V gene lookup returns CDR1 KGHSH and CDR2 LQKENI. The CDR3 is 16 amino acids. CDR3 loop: CASSPVLAGNTGELFF. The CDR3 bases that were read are TGTGCCAGCTCACCAGTGCTAGCGGGGAACACCGGGGAG.

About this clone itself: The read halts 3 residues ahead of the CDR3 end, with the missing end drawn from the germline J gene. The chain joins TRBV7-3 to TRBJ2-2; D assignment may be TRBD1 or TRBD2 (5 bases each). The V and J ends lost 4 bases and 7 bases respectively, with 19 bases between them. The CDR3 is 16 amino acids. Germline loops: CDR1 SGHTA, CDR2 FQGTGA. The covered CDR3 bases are TGTGCCAGCAGCTCCGTGGCAGGGAGATTCGACGGGGAG. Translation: CASSSVAGRFDGE. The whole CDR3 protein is CASSSVAGRFDGELFF.

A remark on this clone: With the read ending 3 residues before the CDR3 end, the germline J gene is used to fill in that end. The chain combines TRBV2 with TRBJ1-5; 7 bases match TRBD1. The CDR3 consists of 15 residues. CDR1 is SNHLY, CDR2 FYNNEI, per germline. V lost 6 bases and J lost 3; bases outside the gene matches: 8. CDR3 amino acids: CASRLETGLNQPQHF. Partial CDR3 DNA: TGTGCCAGCAGGTTAGAGACAGGGCTCAATCAGCCC.

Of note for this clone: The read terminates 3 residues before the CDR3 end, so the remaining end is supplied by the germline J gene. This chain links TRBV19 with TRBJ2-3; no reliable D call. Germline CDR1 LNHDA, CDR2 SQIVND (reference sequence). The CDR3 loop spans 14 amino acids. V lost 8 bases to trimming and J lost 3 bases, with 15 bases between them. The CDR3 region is CASERKGRTDTQYF. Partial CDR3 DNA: TGTGCCAGTGAGAGAAAGGGTCGAACAGATACG.

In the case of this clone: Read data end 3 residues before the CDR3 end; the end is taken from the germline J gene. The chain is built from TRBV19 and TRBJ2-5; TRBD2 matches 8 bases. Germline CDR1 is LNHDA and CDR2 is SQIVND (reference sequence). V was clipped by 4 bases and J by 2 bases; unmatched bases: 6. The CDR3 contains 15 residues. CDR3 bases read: TGTGCCAGTAGTAGGGGAATAGCGGGACAAGAGACC. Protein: CASSRGIAGQET. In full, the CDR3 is CASSRGIAGQETQYF.

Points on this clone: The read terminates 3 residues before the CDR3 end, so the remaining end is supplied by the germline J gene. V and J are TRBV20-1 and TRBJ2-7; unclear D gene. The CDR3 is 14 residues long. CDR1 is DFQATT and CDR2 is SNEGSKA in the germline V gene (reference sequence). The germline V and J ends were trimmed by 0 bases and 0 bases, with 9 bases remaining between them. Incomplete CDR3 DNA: TGCAGTGCTAGAGAAACTACGAACTCCTACGAG. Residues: CSARETTNSYE. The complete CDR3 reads CSARETTNSYEQYF.

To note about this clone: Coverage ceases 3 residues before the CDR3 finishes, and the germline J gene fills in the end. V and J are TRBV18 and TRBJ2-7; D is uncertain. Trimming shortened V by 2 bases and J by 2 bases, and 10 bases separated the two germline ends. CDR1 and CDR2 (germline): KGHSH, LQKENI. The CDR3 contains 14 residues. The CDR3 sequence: CASSPATLAYEQYF. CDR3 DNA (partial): TGTGCCAGCTCACCAGCTACTCTAGCCTACGAG.

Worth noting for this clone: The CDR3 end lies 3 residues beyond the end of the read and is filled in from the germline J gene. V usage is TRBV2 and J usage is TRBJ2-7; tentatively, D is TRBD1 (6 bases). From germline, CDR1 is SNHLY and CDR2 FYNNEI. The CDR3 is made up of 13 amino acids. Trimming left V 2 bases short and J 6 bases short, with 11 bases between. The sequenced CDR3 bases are TGTGCCAGCAGTGAACCGACAGGTCTCGAG. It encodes CASSEPTGLE. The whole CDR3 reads CASSEPTGLEQYF.

The CDR3 region is CSVDRGLGEQFF. The DNA read from the CDR3 is TGCAGCGTCGACAGGGGGCTTGGTGAG. V and J are TRBV29-1 and TRBJ2-1, with 10 positions matching TRBD1. The read is 3 residues too short to cover the CDR3 end, so that end is filled in from the germline J gene. The CDR3 runs to 12 residues. In germline, CDR1 is SQVTM, CDR2 ANQGSEA. The V and J ends lost 6 bases and 9 bases, in that order; junction bases with no gene match: 5.

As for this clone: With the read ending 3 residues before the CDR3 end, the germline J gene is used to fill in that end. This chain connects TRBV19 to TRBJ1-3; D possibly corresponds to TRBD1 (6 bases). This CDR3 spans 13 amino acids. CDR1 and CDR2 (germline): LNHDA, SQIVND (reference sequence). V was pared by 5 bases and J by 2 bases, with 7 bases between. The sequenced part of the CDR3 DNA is TGTGCCAGTAGTGGACAGACTGGAAACACC. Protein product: CASSGQTGNT. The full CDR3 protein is CASSGQTGNTIYF.

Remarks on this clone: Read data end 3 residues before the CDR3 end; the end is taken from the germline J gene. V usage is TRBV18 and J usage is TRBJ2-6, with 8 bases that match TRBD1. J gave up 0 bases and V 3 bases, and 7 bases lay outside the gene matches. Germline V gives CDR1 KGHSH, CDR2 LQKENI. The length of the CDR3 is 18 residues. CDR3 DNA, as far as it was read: TGTGCCAGCTCACCGACCGGGACAGGCATCTCTGGGGCCAACGTC. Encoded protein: CASSPTGTGISGANV. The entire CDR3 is CASSPTGTGISGANVLTF.

The CDR3 loop reads CASRGQGKNTEAFF. Partial CDR3 DNA: TGTGCCAGCAGGGGACAGGGGAAGAACACTGAA. This chain connects TRBV2 to TRBJ1-1; TRBD1 matches at 10 bases. The read stops 3 residues short of the end of the CDR3; the missing end is completed from the germline J gene. The CDR3 covers 14 residues. The V segment lost 6 bases and the J segment 1 base; nucleotides outside the gene matches: 2. Germline V gene data show CDR1 as SNHLY and CDR2 as FYNNEI.

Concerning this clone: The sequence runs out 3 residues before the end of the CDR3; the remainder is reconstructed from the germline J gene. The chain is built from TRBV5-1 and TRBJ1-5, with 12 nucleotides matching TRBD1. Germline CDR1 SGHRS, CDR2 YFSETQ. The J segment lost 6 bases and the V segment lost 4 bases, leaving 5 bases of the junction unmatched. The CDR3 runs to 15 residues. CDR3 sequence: CASSPGQGASQPQHF. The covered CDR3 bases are TGCGCCAGCAGCCCGGGACAGGGGGCAAGTCAGCCC.

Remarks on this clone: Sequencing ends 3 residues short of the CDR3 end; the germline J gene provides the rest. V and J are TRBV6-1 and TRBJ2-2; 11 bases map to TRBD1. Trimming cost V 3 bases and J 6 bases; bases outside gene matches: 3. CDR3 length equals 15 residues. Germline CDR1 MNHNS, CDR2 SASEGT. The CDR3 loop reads CASSDGQGASGELFF. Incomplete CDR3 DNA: TGTGCCAGCAGTGATGGACAGGGGGCATCCGGGGAG.

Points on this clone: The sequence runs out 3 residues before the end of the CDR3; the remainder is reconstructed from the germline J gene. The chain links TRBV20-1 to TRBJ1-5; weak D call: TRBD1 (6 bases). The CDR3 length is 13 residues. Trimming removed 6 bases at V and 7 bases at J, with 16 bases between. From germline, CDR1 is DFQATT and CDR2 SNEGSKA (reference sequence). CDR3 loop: CSAGGGGTQPQHF. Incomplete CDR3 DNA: TGCAGTGCAGGGGGTGGTGGAACCCAGCCC.